This is a list of T cell receptor beta chains from one sample in a study of regulatory T cells in long-lasting Graves disease. TCRdb passed the multiplex PCR reads through MiXCR, listing each CDR3 protein once. Among about 430,000 distinct CDR3 sequences, 15% were seen once, and the ten largest hold about 7.8%. This same sample was also part of a study on T cells in Graves' hyperthyroidism and ophthalmopathy.

The sequenced sample was peripheral blood mononuclear cells (PBMCs), obtained at new diagnosis, from a patient treated with antithyroid drugs. These receptors all come from a woman between 40 and 55 years old with Graves disease. Each CDR3 is given with its conserved first and last residue. A D gene is named only where the DNA matches it firmly. Clone sizes are given selectively: once, few, many, or a class where the clone is expanded.

D gene: NA
J gene: TRBJ2-2
V gene: TRBV12-5
clone size: many
CDR3 DNA: TGTGCTAGTGGCCCAGAGGGGTTGAGAGCCGGGGAGCTGTTTTTT
CDR3 protein: CASGPEGLRAGELFF

D gene: NA
J gene: TRBJ2-1
V gene: TRBV5-5
clone size: many
CDR3 DNA: TGTGCCAGCAGCTTGTCCCGCTGGGGTGAGCAGTTCTTC
CDR3 protein: CASSLSRWGEQFF

D gene: TRBD2
J gene: TRBJ2-3
V gene: TRBV7-9
clone size: NA
CDR3 DNA: TGTGCCAGCAGCCCCTCCGGGGTAGCGGGAGGTACGCAGTATTTT
CDR3 protein: CASSPSGVAGGTQYF

D gene: TRBD2
J gene: TRBJ2-3
V gene: TRBV10-1
clone size: few
CDR3 DNA: TGCGCCAGCAGTGTCGGGACTACGATCACAGATACGCAGTATTTT
CDR3 protein: CASSVGTTITDTQYF

D gene: TRBD1
J gene: TRBJ2-7
V gene: TRBV28
clone size: many
CDR3 DNA: TGTGCCAGCAGTTTACCGGACAGGGTATCCTACGAGCAGTACTTC
CDR3 protein: CASSLPDRVSYEQYF

D gene: TRBD1
J gene: TRBJ1-2
V gene: TRBV2
clone size: many
CDR3 DNA: TGTGCCAGCAGGACAGGGGTAGACTATGGCTACACCTTC
CDR3 protein: CASRTGVDYGYTF

D gene: TRBD1
J gene: TRBJ1-1
V gene: TRBV11-3
clone size: NA
CDR3 DNA: TGTGCCAGCAGCTCCACCGGGACAGGGGGCTTGACTTTCTTT
CDR3 protein: CASSSTGTGGLTFF

D gene: NA
J gene: TRBJ2-3
V gene: TRBV2
clone size: NA
CDR3 DNA: TGCGCCAGCAGCCAAGATGAGGGGATAGGGGGGACCCCTAGCACAGATACGCAGTATTTT
CDR3 protein: CASSQDEGIGGTPSTDTQYF

D gene: NA
J gene: TRBJ2-7
V gene: TRBV28
clone size: NA
CDR3 DNA: TGTGCCAGCAGAGTTTCGGGAATGGACGGCGAGCAGTACTTC
CDR3 protein: CASRVSGMDGEQYF

D gene: NA
J gene: TRBJ2-5
V gene: TRBV6-5
clone size: many
CDR3 DNA: TGTGCCAGCAGATACAGGGATCGAGAGACCCAGTACTTC
CDR3 protein: CASRYRDRETQYF

D gene: NA
J gene: TRBJ2-1
V gene: TRBV3-1
clone size: few
CDR3 DNA: TGTGCCAGCAGCCAAGGACTCGTCAATGAGCAGTTCTTC
CDR3 protein: CASSQGLVNEQFF

D gene: NA
J gene: TRBJ2-1
V gene: TRBV12-3/TRBV12-4
clone size: many
CDR3 DNA: TGTGCCGGCAGGAGAGGGGTAGTCAATGAGCAGTTCTTC
CDR3 protein: CAGRRGVVNEQFF

D gene: TRBD1
J gene: TRBJ2-3
V gene: TRBV6-1
clone size: many
CDR3 DNA: TGTGCCAGCAGTGCCCGAAGGACAGGGGTTAGCACAGATACGCAGTATTTT
CDR3 protein: CASSARRTGVSTDTQYF

D gene: NA
J gene: TRBJ2-3
V gene: TRBV7-2
clone size: many
CDR3 DNA: TGTGCCAGCAGCCTCCTCAGAAATACGCAGTATTTT
CDR3 protein: CASSLLRNTQYF